This is a list of T cell receptor beta chains from one sample in a study of T cell repertoires in cytomegalovirus infection. A single record per CDR3 protein comes from TCRdb applying MiXCR to the reads. Here the sample spans around 170,000 distinct CDR3 sequences, 15% to 20% being singletons. The sequenced sample consisted of CD8+ T cells from PBMCs. The receptor set was obtained from a human donor in good health (CMV status not recorded). Some clones in this sample may be carry-over from other donors' samples. Each CDR3 is given with its conserved first and last residue. A D gene is named only where the DNA matches it firmly. The listing skips clone size in some rows; elsewhere it reads once, few, many or a size class.

CDR3 DNA: TGTGCCAGCAGCTTAGCAGGGACTAGCGGGTTCAATGAGCAGTTCTTC; CDR3 protein: CASSLAGTSGFNEQFF; V gene: TRBV7-8; CDR3 length: 16; D gene: TRBD2; clone size: -; J gene: TRBJ2-1
CDR3 DNA: TGTGCCAGCAGTTACTCGAGAATGTTCCAAACGTCGGGGCAGTACTTC; CDR3 protein: CASSYSRMFQTSGQYF; V gene: TRBV6-2/TRBV6-3; CDR3 length: 16; D gene: -; clone size: few; J gene: TRBJ2-7
CDR3 DNA: TGTGCCAGCAGCCTTGGGATCTCTGGGGCCAACGTCCTGACTTTC; CDR3 protein: CASSLGISGANVLTF; V gene: TRBV7-9; CDR3 length: 15; D gene: -; clone size: few; J gene: TRBJ2-6
CDR3 DNA: TGTGCCAGCAGTCCCATGATGAGCTCCTACGAGCAGTACTTC; CDR3 protein: CASSPMMSSYEQYF; V gene: TRBV27; CDR3 length: 14; D gene: -; clone size: -; J gene: TRBJ2-7
CDR3 DNA: TGCGCCAGCAGCTTGGAACGACAGAGGGACGAGCAGTACTTC; CDR3 protein: CASSLERQRDEQYF; V gene: TRBV5-1; CDR3 length: 14; D gene: -; clone size: -; J gene: TRBJ2-7
CDR3 DNA: TGTGCCAGCAGTTACCATCCGGGACGGGAGATGGGGAACACTGAAGCTTTCTTT; CDR3 protein: CASSYHPGREMGNTEAFF; V gene: TRBV6-6; CDR3 length: 18; D gene: -; clone size: -; J gene: TRBJ1-1
CDR3 DNA: TGTGCCAGCAGCTTAGCTTTATCCAGGGAGACAGGGGAGGATGAGCAGTTCTTC; CDR3 protein: CASSLALSRETGEDEQFF; V gene: TRBV7-8; CDR3 length: 18; D gene: TRBD1; clone size: -; J gene: TRBJ2-1
CDR3 DNA: TGTGCCAGCAGCTTAGTTCGGGGGAAGGCGGTATCTTTTTTGAACACTGAAGCTTTCTTT; CDR3 protein: CASSLVRGKAVSFLNTEAFF; V gene: TRBV7-2; CDR3 length: 20; D gene: -; clone size: -; J gene: TRBJ1-1
CDR3 DNA: TGTGCCAGCAGCTTAGAGCGCGGAGGGCCAACAGATACGCAGTATTTT; CDR3 protein: CASSLERGGPTDTQYF; V gene: TRBV7-8; CDR3 length: 16; D gene: -; clone size: few; J gene: TRBJ2-3
CDR3 DNA: TGTGCCAGCAGCCACGGGGGTCCCGGCACCGGGGAGCTGTTTTTT; CDR3 protein: CASSHGGPGTGELFF; V gene: TRBV7-9; CDR3 length: 15; D gene: -; clone size: -; J gene: TRBJ2-2
CDR3 DNA: TGTGCCAGCAGTTACTCGACTGCGGGAACCGACGGCTCCTACGAGCAGTACTTC; CDR3 protein: CASSYSTAGTDGSYEQYF; V gene: TRBV6-2/TRBV6-3; CDR3 length: 18; D gene: -; clone size: few; J gene: TRBJ2-7
CDR3 DNA: TGTGCCAGCAGCCGGATGGACAGGGGAGGGAATGAGCAGTTCTTC; CDR3 protein: CASSRMDRGGNEQFF; V gene: TRBV7-6; CDR3 length: 15; D gene: TRBD1; clone size: -; J gene: TRBJ2-1
CDR3 DNA: TGCGCCAGCAGCCAAATTGGGGTCACCAACACCGGGGAGCTGTTTTTT; CDR3 protein: CASSQIGVTNTGELFF; V gene: TRBV4-1; CDR3 length: 16; D gene: -; clone size: few; J gene: TRBJ2-2
CDR3 DNA: TGTGCCAGCAGTTTAGTCGGTGGGCGCGGTAATCAGCCCCAGCATTTT; CDR3 protein: CASSLVGGRGNQPQHF; V gene: TRBV28; CDR3 length: 16; D gene: -; clone size: few; J gene: TRBJ1-5
CDR3 DNA: TGTGCCAGCAGTACCCCCCGCTCTAGCGGGACATACTACGAGCAGTACTTC; CDR3 protein: CASSTPRSSGTYYEQYF; V gene: TRBV6-5; CDR3 length: 17; D gene: TRBD2; clone size: -; J gene: TRBJ2-7
CDR3 DNA: TGCGCCAGCAGCCAAGTGGGGACTAGCGGGAGATTGATCGAGACCCAGTACTTC; CDR3 protein: CASSQVGTSGRLIETQYF; V gene: TRBV4-1; CDR3 length: 18; D gene: TRBD2; clone size: -; J gene: TRBJ2-5
CDR3 DNA: TGTGCCAGCAGTTTGGGCAGGGGGGGCCCTGAAGCTTTCTTT; CDR3 protein: CASSLGRGGPEAFF; V gene: TRBV28; CDR3 length: 14; D gene: TRBD1; clone size: few; J gene: TRBJ1-1
CDR3 DNA: TGTGCCAGTAGCAGGACGGCTTACAATGAGCAGTTCTTC; CDR3 protein: CASSRTAYNEQFF; V gene: TRBV19; CDR3 length: 13; D gene: -; clone size: few; J gene: TRBJ2-1
CDR3 DNA: TGTGCCAGCAGTATTACCGAGCTTGGGGGCGGATGGAACACTGAAGCTTTCTTT; CDR3 protein: CASSITELGGGWNTEAFF; V gene: TRBV6-2/TRBV6-3; CDR3 length: 18; D gene: -; clone size: -; J gene: TRBJ1-1
CDR3 DNA: TGTGCCAGCAGCTTAGGGGGACAGGGCTACAATGAGCAGTTCTTC; CDR3 protein: CASSLGGQGYNEQFF; V gene: TRBV7-8; CDR3 length: 15; D gene: TRBD1; clone size: many; J gene: TRBJ2-1
CDR3 DNA: TGTGCCAGCAGTTATCAGCGGGGGCCCCTCTCTGGGGCCAACGTCCTGACTTTC; CDR3 protein: CASSYQRGPLSGANVLTF; V gene: TRBV12-3/TRBV12-4; CDR3 length: 18; D gene: TRBD2; clone size: -; J gene: TRBJ2-6
CDR3 DNA: TGTGCCATCAGTGAGACGCCAGGCGACTACGACGAGCAGTACTTC; CDR3 protein: CAISETPGDYDEQYF; V gene: TRBV10-3; CDR3 length: 15; D gene: -; clone size: few; J gene: TRBJ2-7
CDR3 DNA: TGTGCCAGCAGTTACTCTGACCGTCCGGGGAATGGCTACACCTTC; CDR3 protein: CASSYSDRPGNGYTF; V gene: TRBV6-2/TRBV6-3; CDR3 length: 15; D gene: -; clone size: few; J gene: TRBJ1-2
CDR3 DNA: TGTGCCACCAGCAGAGTTCCGTCGGAAAAACTGTTTTTT; CDR3 protein: CATSRVPSEKLFF; V gene: TRBV15; CDR3 length: 13; D gene: -; clone size: -; J gene: TRBJ1-4
CDR3 DNA: TGTGCCAGCACAGGCGGGAATAACGCAGATACGCAGTATTTT; CDR3 protein: CASTGGNNADTQYF; V gene: TRBV5-6; CDR3 length: 14; D gene: -; clone size: -; J gene: TRBJ2-3
CDR3 DNA: TGCAGTGCTAGGACTAGATCCGACTACGAGCAGTACTTC; CDR3 protein: CSARTRSDYEQYF; V gene: TRBV20-1; CDR3 length: 13; D gene: -; clone size: -; J gene: TRBJ2-7
CDR3 DNA: TGTGCCAGCAGCCCTCGGGGGTTAGGACAGCCCCAGCATTTT; CDR3 protein: CASSPRGLGQPQHF; V gene: TRBV7-2; CDR3 length: 14; D gene: -; clone size: -; J gene: TRBJ1-5
CDR3 DNA: TGTGCCAGCAGCTTAAGTAGGACCCGAAACAATGAGCAGTTCTTC; CDR3 protein: CASSLSRTRNNEQFF; V gene: TRBV7-8; CDR3 length: 15; D gene: -; clone size: -; J gene: TRBJ2-1
CDR3 DNA: TGTGCCAGCAGCTTAGGGTACGGGGGATACAATGAGCAGTTCTTC; CDR3 protein: CASSLGYGGYNEQFF; V gene: TRBV7-2; CDR3 length: 15; D gene: -; clone size: few; J gene: TRBJ2-1
CDR3 DNA: TGTGCCACCAGGTACCTTGACCCAGGGGGCTATGGCTACACCTTC; CDR3 protein: CATRYLDPGGYGYTF; V gene: TRBV15; CDR3 length: 15; D gene: TRBD1; clone size: -; J gene: TRBJ1-2
CDR3 DNA: TGTGCCAGTAGCTCGGCAGCGGGGGGAGGAGATACGCAGTATTTT; CDR3 protein: CASSSAAGGGDTQYF; V gene: TRBV19; CDR3 length: 15; D gene: TRBD2; clone size: few; J gene: TRBJ2-3
CDR3 DNA: TGCAGTGCCCCCCGAGGGCCTAATGAGCAGTTCTTC; CDR3 protein: CSAPRGPNEQFF; V gene: TRBV20-1; CDR3 length: 12; D gene: -; clone size: once; J gene: TRBJ2-1
CDR3 DNA: TGTGCCAGCAGCCCCTCGTTGGGCGCCTCCCCCCGCAATGAGCAGTTCTTC; CDR3 protein: CASSPSLGASPRNEQFF; V gene: TRBV7-2; CDR3 length: 17; D gene: -; clone size: -; J gene: TRBJ2-1
CDR3 DNA: TGTGCCAGCTCACCCGCAGGATACTCCTACAATGAGCAGTTCTTC; CDR3 protein: CASSPAGYSYNEQFF; V gene: TRBV18; CDR3 length: 15; D gene: -; clone size: -; J gene: TRBJ2-1
CDR3 DNA: TGTGCCAGCAGGGACACAGAGACCTCCTACAATGAGCAGTTCTTC; CDR3 protein: CASRDTETSYNEQFF; V gene: TRBV12-3/TRBV12-4; CDR3 length: 15; D gene: -; clone size: few; J gene: TRBJ2-1
CDR3 DNA: TGCGCCAGCAGCATACGGGACACCCGGCCCTACGAGCAGTACTTC; CDR3 protein: CASSIRDTRPYEQYF; V gene: TRBV5-1; CDR3 length: 15; D gene: -; clone size: few; J gene: TRBJ2-7
CDR3 DNA: TGTGCCAGCAGCCCCCGGGGGAGGGCCTACGAGCAGTACTTC; CDR3 protein: CASSPRGRAYEQYF; V gene: TRBV11-1; CDR3 length: 14; D gene: TRBD2; clone size: -; J gene: TRBJ2-7
CDR3 DNA: TGTGCCAGCAGGAAGGCAGGAGGGAGCGAGCAGTACTTC; CDR3 protein: CASRKAGGSEQYF; V gene: TRBV27; CDR3 length: 13; D gene: -; clone size: -; J gene: TRBJ2-7
CDR3 DNA: TGCGCCAGCAGCTTGGAAGGGGACGACAGGATCTATGGCTACACCTTC; CDR3 protein: CASSLEGDDRIYGYTF; V gene: TRBV5-1; CDR3 length: 16; D gene: -; clone size: -; J gene: TRBJ1-2
CDR3 DNA: TGTGCCATTATCACAAACTCCTACGAGCAGTACTTC; CDR3 protein: CAIITNSYEQYF; V gene: TRBV28; CDR3 length: 12; D gene: -; clone size: -; J gene: TRBJ2-7